This entry is about one T cell receptor (beta chain). The data originate from a study of blood T cell repertoires in COVID-19. Study overall: Whether acute or convalescent, the COVID-19 samples came from the United States, Italy and Spain. In each case, the material was cDNA or gDNA derived from T cells, B-cell-depleted T cells, or PBMCs.

In the authors' methods: From reference gene primer amplification, estimates of nucleated cell counts were derived. Only in-frame clones appear in the TCRdb table, and some are missing; sequencing was by immunoSEQ multiplex PCR. V, J and clone size were drawn from that table, and D and trimming were deduced from the DNA. The table lists some 150,000 clones, roughly nine tenths of them singletons, with over 3.5% in the top ten. After removal of 0 bases from V and 3 bases from J, the junction contained 6 bases not matched to a gene. The CDR3 covers 15 residues. The germline V gene encodes CDR1 SGHRS and CDR2 YFSETQ.

The sequence was obtained from a woman in her fifties or sixties with active or convalescent COVID-19. Specimen: peripheral blood. V usage is TRBV5-1 and J usage is TRBJ2-7; 7 nucleotides align to TRBD1. The DNA for the CDR3 is TGCGCCAGCAGCTTGGGACAGGGAGCCTTCTACGAGCAGTACTTC. Its protein is CASSLGQGAFYEQYF.